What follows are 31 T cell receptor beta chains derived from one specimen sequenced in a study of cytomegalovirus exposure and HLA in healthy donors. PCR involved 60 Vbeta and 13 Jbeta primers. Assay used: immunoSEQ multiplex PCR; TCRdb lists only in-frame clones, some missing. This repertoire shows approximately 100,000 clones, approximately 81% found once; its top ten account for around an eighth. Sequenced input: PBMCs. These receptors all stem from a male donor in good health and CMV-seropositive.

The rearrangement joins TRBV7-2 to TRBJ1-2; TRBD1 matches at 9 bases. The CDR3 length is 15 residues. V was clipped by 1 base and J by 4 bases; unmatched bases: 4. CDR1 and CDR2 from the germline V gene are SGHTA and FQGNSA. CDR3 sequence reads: CASSLGGGQGYGYTF. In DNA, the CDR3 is TGTGCCAGCAGCTTAGGCGGGGGACAGGGCTATGGCTACACCTTC.

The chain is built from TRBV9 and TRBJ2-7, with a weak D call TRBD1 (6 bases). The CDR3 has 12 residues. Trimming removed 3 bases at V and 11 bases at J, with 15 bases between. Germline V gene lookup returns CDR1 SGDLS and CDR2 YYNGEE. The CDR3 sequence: CASSGTTGREYF. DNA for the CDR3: TGTGCCAGCAGCGGAACAACAGGGCGTGAGTACTTC.

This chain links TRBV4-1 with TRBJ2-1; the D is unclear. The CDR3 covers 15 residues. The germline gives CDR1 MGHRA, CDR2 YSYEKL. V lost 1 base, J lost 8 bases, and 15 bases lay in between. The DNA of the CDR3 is TGCGCCAGCAGCCAAGGGCCTGCGGATACCGATGAGCAGTTCTTC. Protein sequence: CASSQGPADTDEQFF.

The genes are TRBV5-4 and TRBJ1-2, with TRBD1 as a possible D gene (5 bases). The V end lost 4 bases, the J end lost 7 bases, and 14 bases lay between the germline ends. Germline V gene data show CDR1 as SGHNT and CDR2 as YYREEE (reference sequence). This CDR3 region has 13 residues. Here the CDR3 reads CASSQTGGGGYTF. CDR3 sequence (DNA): TGTGCCAGCAGCCAGACGGGGGGGGGTGGCTACACCTTC.

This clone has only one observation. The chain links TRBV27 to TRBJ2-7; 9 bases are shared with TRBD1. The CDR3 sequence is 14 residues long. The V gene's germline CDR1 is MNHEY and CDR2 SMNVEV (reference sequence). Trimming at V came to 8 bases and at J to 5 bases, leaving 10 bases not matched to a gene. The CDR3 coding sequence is TGTGCCAGCGGGTTTTGGGGACAGGGTGACGAGCAGTACTTC. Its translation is CASGFWGQGDEQYF.

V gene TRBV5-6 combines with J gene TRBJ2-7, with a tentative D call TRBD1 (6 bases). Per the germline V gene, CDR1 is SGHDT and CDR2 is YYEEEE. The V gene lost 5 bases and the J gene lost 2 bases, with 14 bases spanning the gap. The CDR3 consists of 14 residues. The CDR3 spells CASSPPGQTYEQYF. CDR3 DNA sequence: TGTGCCAGCAGTCCCCCGGGACAAACCTACGAGCAGTACTTC.

CDR3 sequence: CASSQDGSGPTDTQYF. CDR3 DNA: TGCGCCAGCAGCCAAGATGGAAGCGGACCCACAGATACGCAGTATTTT. The genes are TRBV4-3 and TRBJ2-3; weak D call: TRBD2 (5 bases). CDR3 length equals 16 residues. The germline V gene encodes CDR1 LGHNA and CDR2 YSLEER. V was clipped by 0 bases and J by 2 bases, with 12 bases between them.

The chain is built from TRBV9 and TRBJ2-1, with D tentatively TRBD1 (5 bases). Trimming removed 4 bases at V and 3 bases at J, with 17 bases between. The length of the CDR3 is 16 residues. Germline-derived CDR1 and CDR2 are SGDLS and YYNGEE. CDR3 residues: CASSPQGPPLYNEQFF. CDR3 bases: TGTGCCAGCAGCCCGCAGGGTCCTCCCCTCTACAATGAGCAGTTCTTC. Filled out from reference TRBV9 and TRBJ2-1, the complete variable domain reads DSGVTQTPKHLITATGQRVTLRCSPRSGDLSVYWYQQSLDQGLQFLIQYYNGEERAKGNILERFSAQQFPDLHSELNLSSLELGDSALYFCASSPQGPPLYNEQFFGPGTRLTVL.

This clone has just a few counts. The CDR3 region is CAWSLRSAYEQYF. The CDR3 DNA reads TGTGCCTGGAGTCTGCGGAGCGCCTACGAGCAGTACTTC. The V call is TRBV30, the J call TRBJ2-7; the D is unclear. The CDR3 totals 13 residues. Germline V gives CDR1 GTSNPN, CDR2 SVGIG (reference sequence). Trimming left V 2 bases short and J 2 bases short, with 10 bases between.

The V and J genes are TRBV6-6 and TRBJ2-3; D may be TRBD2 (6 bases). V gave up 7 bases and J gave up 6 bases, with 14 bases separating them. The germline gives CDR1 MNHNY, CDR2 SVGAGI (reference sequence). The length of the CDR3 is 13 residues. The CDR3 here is CASTGTPWDTQYF. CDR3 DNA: TGTGCCAGCACTGGGACTCCTTGGGATACGCAGTATTTT.

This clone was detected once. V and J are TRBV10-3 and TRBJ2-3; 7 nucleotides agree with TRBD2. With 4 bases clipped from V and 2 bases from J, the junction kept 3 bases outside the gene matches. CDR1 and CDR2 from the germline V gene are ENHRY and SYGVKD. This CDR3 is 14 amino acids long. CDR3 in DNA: TGTGCCATCAGTGCTAGCGGAAACACAGATACGCAGTATTTT. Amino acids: CAISASGNTDTQYF.

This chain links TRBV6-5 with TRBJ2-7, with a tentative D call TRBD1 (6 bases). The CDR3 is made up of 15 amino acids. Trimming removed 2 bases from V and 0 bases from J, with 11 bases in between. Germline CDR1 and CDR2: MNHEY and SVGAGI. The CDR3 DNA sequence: TGTGCCAGCAGTTACACAGGGTTTTCCTCCTACGAGCAGTACTTC. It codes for CASSYTGFSSYEQYF.

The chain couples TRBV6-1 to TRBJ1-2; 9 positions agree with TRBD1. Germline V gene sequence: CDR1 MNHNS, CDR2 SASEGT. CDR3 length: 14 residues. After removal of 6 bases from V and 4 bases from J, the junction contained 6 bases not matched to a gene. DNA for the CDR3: TGTGCCAGCAGAATGGACAGGGGAGGCTATGGCTACACCTTC. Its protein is CASRMDRGGYGYTF.

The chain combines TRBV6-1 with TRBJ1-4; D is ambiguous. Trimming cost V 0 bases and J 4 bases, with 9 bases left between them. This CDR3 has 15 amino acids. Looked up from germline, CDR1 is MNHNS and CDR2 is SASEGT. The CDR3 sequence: CASSEAWGGNEKLFF. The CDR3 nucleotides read TGTGCCAGCAGTGAAGCTTGGGGAGGTAATGAAAAACTGTTTTTT.

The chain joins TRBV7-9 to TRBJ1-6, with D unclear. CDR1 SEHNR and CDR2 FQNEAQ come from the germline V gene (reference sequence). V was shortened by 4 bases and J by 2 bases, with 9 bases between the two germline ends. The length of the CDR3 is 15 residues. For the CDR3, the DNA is TGTGCCAGCAGCTCTACCGGGGCCTATAATTCACCCCTCCACTTT. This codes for CASSSTGAYNSPLHF.

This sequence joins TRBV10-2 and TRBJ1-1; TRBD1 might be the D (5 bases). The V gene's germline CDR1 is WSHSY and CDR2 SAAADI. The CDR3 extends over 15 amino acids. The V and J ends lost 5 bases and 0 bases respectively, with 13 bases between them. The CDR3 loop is CASSWGGVMNTEAFF. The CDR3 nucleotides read TGCGCCAGCAGTTGGGGAGGGGTCATGAACACTGAAGCTTTCTTT.

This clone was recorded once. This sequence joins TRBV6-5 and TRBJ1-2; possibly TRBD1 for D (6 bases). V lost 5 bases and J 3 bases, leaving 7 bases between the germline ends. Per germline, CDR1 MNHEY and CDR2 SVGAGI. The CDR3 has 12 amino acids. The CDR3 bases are TGTGCCAGCAGTCCAGGGGACTATGGCTACACCTTC. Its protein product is CASSPGDYGYTF.

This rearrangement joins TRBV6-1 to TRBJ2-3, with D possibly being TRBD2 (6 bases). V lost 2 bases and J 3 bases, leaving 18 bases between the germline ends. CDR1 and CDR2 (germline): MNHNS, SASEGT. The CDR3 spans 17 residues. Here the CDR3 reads CASSEFWRVTGTDTQYF. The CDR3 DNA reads TGTGCCAGCAGTGAATTTTGGAGGGTTACGGGAACAGATACGCAGTATTTT.

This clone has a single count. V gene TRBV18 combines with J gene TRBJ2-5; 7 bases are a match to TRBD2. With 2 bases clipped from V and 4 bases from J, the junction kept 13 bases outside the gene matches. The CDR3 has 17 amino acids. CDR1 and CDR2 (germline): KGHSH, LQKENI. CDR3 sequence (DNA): TGTGCCAGCTCACCATTGGGGCCTTTTGGGAGGGCAGAGACCCAGTACTTC. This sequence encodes CASSPLGPFGRAETQYF.

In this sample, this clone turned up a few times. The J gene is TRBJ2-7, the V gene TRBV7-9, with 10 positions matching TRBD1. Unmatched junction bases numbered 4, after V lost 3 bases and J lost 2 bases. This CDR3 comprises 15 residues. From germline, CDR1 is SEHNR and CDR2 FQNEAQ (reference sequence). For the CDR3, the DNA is TGTGCCAGCAGCTTTTCCGGGACAGGGGCCTACGAGCAGTACTTC. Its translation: CASSFSGTGAYEQYF.

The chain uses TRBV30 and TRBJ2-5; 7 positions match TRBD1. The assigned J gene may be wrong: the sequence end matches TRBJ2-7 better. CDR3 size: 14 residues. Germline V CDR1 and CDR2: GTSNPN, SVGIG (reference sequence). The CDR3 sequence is CACLFLGQTYEQYF. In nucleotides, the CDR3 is TGTGCCTGCCTCTTCCTGGGACAGACCTACGAGCAGTACTTC.

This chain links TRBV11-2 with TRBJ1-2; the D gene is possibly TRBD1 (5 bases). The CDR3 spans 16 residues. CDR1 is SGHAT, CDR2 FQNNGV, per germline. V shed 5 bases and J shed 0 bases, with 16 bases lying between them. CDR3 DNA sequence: TGTGCCAGCAGCCCGACCCGGGGGGGGGCTAACTATGGCTACACCTTC. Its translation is CASSPTRGGANYGYTF.

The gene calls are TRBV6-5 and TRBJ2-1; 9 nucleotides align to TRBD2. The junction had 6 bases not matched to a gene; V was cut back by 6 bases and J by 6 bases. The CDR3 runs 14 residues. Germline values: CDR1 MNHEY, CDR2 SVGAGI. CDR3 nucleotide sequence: TGTGCCAGCAGGCGCAGCGGGGGGACCAATGAGCAGTTCTTC. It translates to CASRRSGGTNEQFF.

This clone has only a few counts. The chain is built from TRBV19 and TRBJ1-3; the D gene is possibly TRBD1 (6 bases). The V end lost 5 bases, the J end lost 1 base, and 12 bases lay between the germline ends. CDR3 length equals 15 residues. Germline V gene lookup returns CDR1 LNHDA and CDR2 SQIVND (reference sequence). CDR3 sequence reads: CASSWDTDSGNTIYF. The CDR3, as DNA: TGTGCCAGTAGTTGGGACACAGATTCTGGAAACACCATATATTTT.

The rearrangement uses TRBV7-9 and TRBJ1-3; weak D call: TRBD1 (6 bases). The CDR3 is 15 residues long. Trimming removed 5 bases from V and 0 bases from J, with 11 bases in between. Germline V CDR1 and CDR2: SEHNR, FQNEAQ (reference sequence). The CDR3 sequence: CASSADSNSGNTIYF. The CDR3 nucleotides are TGTGCCAGCAGCGCGGACAGCAACTCTGGAAACACCATATATTTT.

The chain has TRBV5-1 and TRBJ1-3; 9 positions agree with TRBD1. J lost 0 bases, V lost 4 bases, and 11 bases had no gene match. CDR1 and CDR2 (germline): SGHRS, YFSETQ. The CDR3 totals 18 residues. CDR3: CASSLTGGESLSGNTIYF. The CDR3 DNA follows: TGCGCCAGCAGCCTCACAGGGGGCGAATCCCTCTCTGGAAACACCATATATTTT.

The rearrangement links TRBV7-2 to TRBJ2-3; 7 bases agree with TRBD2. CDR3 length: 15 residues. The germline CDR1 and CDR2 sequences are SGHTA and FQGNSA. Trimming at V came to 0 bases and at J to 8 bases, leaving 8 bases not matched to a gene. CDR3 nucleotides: TGTGCCAGCAGCTTAGCGGGCAGCGAGCGGGGTACGCAGTATTTT. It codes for CASSLAGSERGTQYF.

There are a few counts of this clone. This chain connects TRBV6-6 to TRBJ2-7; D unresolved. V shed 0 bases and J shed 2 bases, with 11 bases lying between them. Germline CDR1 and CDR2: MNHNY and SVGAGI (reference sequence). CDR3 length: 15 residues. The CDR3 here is CASSYSEQIPYEQYF. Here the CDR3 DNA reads TGTGCCAGCAGTTACTCGGAGCAAATTCCCTACGAGCAGTACTTC.

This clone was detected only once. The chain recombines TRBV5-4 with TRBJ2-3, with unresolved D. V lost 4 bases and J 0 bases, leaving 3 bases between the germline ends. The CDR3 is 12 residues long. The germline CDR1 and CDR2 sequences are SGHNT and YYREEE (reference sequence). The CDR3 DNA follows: TGTGCCAGCAGCCATAGCACAGATACGCAGTATTTT. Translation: CASSHSTDTQYF.

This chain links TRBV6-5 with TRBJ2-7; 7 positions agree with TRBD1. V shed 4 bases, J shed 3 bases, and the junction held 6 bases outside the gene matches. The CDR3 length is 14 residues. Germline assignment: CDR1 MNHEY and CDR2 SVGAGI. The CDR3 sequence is CASSFEGGSYEQYF. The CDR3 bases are TGTGCCAGCAGTTTTGAAGGGGGCAGCTACGAGCAGTACTTC.

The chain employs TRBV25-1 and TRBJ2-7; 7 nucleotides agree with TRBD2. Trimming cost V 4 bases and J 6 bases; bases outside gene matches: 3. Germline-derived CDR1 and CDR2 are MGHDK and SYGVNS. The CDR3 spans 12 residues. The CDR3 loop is CASSASGGEQYF. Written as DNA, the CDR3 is TGTGCCAGCAGTGCCTCGGGAGGCGAGCAGTACTTC.